Listed below are T cell receptor beta chains from one sample, sequenced in a study of metastatic and nonmetastatic thyroid tumors. TCRdb used MiXCR to call clones anew from the PCR reads. The sample contains some 35,000 clones, around 30% of which appear only once. Specimen: blood. These receptors all come from a male donor with papillary thyroid cancer or a benign thyroid nodule (not recorded which). Some clones in this sample may be carry-over from other donors' samples. The CDR3 runs from the conserved cysteine through the conserved F or W. The order of the fields is CDR3 length, J gene, clone size, D gene, V gene, CDR3 protein, CDR3 DNA. The D gene is left open where the match is weak. Clone sizes are given selectively: once, few, many, or a class where the clone is expanded.

17 TRBJ2-6 - TRBD1 TRBV27 CASSPGQYSSGANVLTF TGTGCCAGTTCACCGGGACAGTACTCCTCTGGGGCCAACGTCCTGACTTTC
14 TRBJ1-4 many - TRBV24-1 CATSAGVGNEKLFF TGTGCCACCAGTGCGGGGGTTGGAAATGAAAAACTGTTTTTT
15 TRBJ2-7 - TRBD2 TRBV7-8 CASSLGTSGYYEQYF TGTGCCAGCAGCTTAGGGACTAGCGGGTACTACGAGCAGTACTTC
13 TRBJ1-1 few - TRBV6-1 CASSDLTNTEAFF TGTGCCAGCAGTGATTTGACCAACACTGAAGCTTTCTTT
16 TRBJ2-3 medium-sized TRBD2 TRBV5-1 CASSPRREGRVDTQYF TGCGCCAGCAGTCCCAGAAGGGAGGGAAGGGTGGATACGCAGTATTTT
14 TRBJ2-5 - TRBD1 TRBV10-3 CAIRADRGQETQYF TGTGCCATCAGGGCGGACAGGGGCCAAGAGACCCAGTACTTC
18 TRBJ1-3 medium-sized TRBD1 TRBV19 CASSTTATGRQSGNTIYF TGTGCCAGTAGTACCACCGCGACAGGGAGGCAATCTGGAAACACCATATATTTT
16 TRBJ2-1 - - TRBV6-1 CASTVGGGSSYNEQFF TGTGCCAGCACCGTAGGGGGAGGGAGCTCCTACAATGAGCAGTTCTTC
19 TRBJ2-2 medium-sized TRBD2 TRBV9 CASSLPAGVGDSNTGELFF TGTGCCAGCAGCTTACCAGCGGGAGTGGGGGACTCGAACACCGGGGAGCTGTTTTTT
15 TRBJ2-3 - TRBD2 TRBV12-3/TRBV12-4 CASSFRLAGGDTQYF TGTGCCAGCAGTTTTAGGCTAGCGGGAGGAGATACGCAGTATTTT
12 TRBJ2-5 - - TRBV2 CASRLAGETQYF TGTGCCAGCCGTCTGGCGGGAGAGACCCAGTACTTC
11 TRBJ2-1 few - TRBV7-8 CASSIHNEQFF TGTGCCAGCAGCATCCACAATGAGCAGTTCTTC
14 TRBJ2-7 few - TRBV6-1 CASRRTDLGNEQYF TGTGCCAGCAGAAGGACAGATCTAGGTAACGAGCAGTACTTC
15 TRBJ2-1 many - TRBV14 CASSHGRISYNEQFF TGTGCCAGCAGCCATGGGAGGATTTCCTACAATGAGCAGTTCTTC
15 TRBJ2-7 medium-sized - TRBV6-1 CASREAETAAYEQYF TGTGCCAGCAGGGAAGCGGAGACAGCTGCCTACGAGCAGTACTTC
14 TRBJ2-7 - - TRBV12-3/TRBV12-4 CASSPLGQAGEQYF TGTGCCAGCAGTCCTCTAGGACAGGCGGGAGAGCAGTACTTC
15 TRBJ2-1 - - TRBV7-3 CASSLTPGTYNEQFF TGTGCCAGCAGCTTAACCCCCGGGACTTACAATGAGCAGTTCTTC
13 TRBJ2-7 - TRBD1 TRBV11-2 CASRQVTGQEQYF TGTGCCAGCAGGCAGGTGACAGGGCAGGAGCAGTACTTC